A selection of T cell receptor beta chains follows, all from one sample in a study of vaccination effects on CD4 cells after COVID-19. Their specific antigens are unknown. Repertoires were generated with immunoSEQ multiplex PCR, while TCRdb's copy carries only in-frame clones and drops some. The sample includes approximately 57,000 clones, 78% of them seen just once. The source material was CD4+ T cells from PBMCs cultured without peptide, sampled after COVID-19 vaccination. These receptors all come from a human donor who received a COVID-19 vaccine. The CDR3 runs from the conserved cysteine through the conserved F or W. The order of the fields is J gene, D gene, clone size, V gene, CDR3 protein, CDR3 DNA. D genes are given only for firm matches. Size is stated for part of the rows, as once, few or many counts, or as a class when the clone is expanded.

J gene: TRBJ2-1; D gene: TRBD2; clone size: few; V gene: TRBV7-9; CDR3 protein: CASTRLAGGLQFF; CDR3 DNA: TGTGCCAGTACCCGACTAGCGGGGGGCCTCCAGTTCTTC
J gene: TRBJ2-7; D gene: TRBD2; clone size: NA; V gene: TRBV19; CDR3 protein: CASRTSGSSYEQYF; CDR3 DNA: TGTGCCAGTAGGACCAGCGGGAGCTCCTACGAGCAGTACTTC
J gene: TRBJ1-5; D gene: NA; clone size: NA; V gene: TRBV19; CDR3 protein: CASSTQGINQPQHF; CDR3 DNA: TGTGCCAGTAGTACCCAGGGGATTAATCAGCCCCAGCATTTT
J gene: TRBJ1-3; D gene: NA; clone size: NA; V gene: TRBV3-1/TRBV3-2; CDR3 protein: CASSHSPGNTIYF; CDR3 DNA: TGTGCCAGCAGCCATTCCCCCGGAAACACCATATATTTT
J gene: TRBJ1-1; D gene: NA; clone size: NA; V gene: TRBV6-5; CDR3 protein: CASSYGSSNTEAFF; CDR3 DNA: TGTGCCAGCAGTTACGGGTCTTCGAACACTGAAGCTTTCTTT
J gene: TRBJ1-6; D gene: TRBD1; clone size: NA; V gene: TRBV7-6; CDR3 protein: CASSLVTGGHNSPLHF; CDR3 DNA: TGTGCCAGCAGCTTGGTGACAGGGGGCCATAATTCACCCCTCCACTTT
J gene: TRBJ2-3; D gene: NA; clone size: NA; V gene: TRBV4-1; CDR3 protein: CASSQETLTDTQYF; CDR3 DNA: TGCGCCAGCAGCCAAGAAACGCTCACAGATACGCAGTATTTT
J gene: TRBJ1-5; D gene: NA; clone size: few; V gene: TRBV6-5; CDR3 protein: CASSATAGSQPQHF; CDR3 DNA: TGTGCCAGCAGCGCAACAGCGGGAAGTCAGCCCCAGCATTTT
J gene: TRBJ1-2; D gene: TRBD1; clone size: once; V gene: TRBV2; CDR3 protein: CASRGTGGYGYTF; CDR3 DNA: TGTGCCAGCAGGGGGACAGGGGGCTATGGCTACACCTTC
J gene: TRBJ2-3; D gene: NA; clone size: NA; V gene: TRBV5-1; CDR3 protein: CASSLVAAEADTQYF; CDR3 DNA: TGCGCCAGCAGCTTGGTGGCAGCAGAAGCAGATACGCAGTATTTT
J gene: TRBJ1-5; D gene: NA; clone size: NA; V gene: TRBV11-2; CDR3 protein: CASRTEDQPQHF; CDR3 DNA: TGTGCCAGCAGAACGGAGGATCAGCCCCAGCATTTT
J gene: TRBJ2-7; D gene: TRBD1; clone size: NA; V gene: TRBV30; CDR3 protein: CAWGTGPEQYF; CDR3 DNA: TGTGCCTGGGGGACAGGGCCCGAGCAGTACTTC
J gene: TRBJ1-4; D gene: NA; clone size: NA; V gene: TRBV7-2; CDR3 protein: CASSLSGEPNEKLFF; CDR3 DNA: TGTGCCAGCAGCTTAAGCGGGGAACCTAATGAAAAACTGTTTTTT
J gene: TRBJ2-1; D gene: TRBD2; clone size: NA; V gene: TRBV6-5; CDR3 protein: CASKSGRADEQFF; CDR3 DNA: TGTGCCAGCAAGAGCGGGAGGGCAGATGAGCAGTTCTTC
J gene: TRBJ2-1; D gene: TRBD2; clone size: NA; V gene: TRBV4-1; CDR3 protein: CASSQVAGIYNEQFF; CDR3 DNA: TGCGCCAGCAGCCAAGTAGCGGGGATCTACAATGAGCAGTTCTTC
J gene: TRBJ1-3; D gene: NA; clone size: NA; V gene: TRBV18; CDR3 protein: CASSPGNTIYF; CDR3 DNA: TGTGCCAGCTCACCTGGAAACACCATATATTTT
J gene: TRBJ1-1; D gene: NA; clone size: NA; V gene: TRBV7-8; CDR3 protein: CASSLQAGNTEAFF; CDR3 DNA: TGTGCCAGCAGCTTACAGGCTGGGAACACTGAAGCTTTCTTT
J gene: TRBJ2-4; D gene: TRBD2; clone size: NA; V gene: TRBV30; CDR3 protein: CAWSGGGRAKNIQYF; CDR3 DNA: TGTGCCTGGAGTGGGGGGGGTAGGGCCAAAAACATTCAGTACTTC
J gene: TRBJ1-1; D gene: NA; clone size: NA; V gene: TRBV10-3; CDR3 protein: CAIQRTVIMNTEAFF; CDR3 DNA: TGTGCCATCCAGAGGACGGTTATCATGAACACTGAAGCTTTCTTT
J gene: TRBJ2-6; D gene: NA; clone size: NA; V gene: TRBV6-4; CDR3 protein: CASSPQGSGANVLTF; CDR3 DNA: TGTGCCAGCAGCCCACAGGGCTCTGGGGCCAACGTCCTGACTTTC
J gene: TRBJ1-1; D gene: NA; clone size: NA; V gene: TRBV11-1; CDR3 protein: CASSLAGQGLNTEAFF; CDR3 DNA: TGTGCCAGCAGCTTAGCTGGTCAGGGATTGAACACTGAAGCTTTCTTT
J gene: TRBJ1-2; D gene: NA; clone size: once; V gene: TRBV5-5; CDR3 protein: CASSSQDYGYTF; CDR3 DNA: TGTGCCAGCAGTTCTCAAGACTATGGCTACACCTTC
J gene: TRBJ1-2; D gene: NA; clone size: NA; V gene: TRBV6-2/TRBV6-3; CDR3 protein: CASSYSGARGYTF; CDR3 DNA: TGTGCCAGCAGTTATTCGGGGGCCCGAGGCTACACCTTC
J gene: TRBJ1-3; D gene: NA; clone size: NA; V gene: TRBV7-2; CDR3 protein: CASSLRVLSGNTIYF; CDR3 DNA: TGTGCCAGCAGCTTAAGGGTTCTCTCTGGAAACACCATATATTTT
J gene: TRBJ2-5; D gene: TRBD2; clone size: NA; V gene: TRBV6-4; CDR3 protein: CASSAEAGGPREQYF; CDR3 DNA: TGTGCCAGCAGTGCCGAAGCGGGGGGGCCGAGAGAACAGTACTTC
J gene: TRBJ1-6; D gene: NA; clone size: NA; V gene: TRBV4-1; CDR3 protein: CAQQSAGSAARTNYNSPLHF; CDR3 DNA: TGCGCCCAGCAATCAGCCGGTTCAGCAGCGAGAACGAACTATAATTCACCCCTCCACTTT
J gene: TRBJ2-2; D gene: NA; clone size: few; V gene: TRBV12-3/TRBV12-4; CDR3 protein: CASSSTGPGELFF; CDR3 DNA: TGTGCCAGCAGTTCCACAGGGCCCGGGGAGCTGTTTTTT
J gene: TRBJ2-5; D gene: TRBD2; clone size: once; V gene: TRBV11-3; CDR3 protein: CASSIRLAGMETQYF; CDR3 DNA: TGTGCCAGCAGCATCAGACTAGCGGGGATGGAGACCCAGTACTTC
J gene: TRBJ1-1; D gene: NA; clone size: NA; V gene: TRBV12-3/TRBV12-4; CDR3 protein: CASSFGGATEAFF; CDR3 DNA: TGTGCCAGCAGTTTTGGCGGGGCCACTGAAGCTTTCTTT
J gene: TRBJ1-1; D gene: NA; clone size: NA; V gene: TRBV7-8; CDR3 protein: CASSHGGNTEAFF; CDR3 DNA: TGTGCCAGCAGCCATGGCGGGAACACTGAAGCTTTCTTT
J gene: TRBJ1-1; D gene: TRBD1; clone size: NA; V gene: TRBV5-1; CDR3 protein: CASSEGQGGTEAFF; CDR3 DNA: TGCGCCAGCAGCGAGGGACAGGGAGGCACTGAAGCTTTCTTT
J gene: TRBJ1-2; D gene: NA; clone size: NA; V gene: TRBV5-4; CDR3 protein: CASSFRDIRRGYTF; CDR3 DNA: TGTGCCAGCAGCTTCCGGGACATTCGAAGGGGCTACACCTTC
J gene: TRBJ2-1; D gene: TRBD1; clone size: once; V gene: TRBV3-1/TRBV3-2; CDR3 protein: CASSSYAGGAGNEQFF; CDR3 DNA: TGTGCCAGCAGCTCTTACGCAGGGGGCGCGGGGAATGAGCAGTTCTTC
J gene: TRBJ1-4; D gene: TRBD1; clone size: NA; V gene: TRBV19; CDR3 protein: CASSHPGTVGEKLFF; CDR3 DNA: TGTGCCAGTAGTCACCCCGGGACAGTAGGTGAAAAACTGTTTTTT
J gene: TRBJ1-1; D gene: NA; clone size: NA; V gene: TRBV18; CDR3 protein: CASSPDGGGMVAFF; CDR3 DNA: TGTGCCAGCTCACCTGACGGAGGGGGAATGGTAGCTTTCTTT
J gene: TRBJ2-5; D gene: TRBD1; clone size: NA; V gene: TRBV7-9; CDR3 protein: CASSLDGQGARETQYF; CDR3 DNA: TGTGCCAGCAGCTTAGATGGACAGGGGGCCAGAGAGACCCAGTACTTC
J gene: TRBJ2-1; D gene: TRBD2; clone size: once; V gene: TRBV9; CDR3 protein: CASSGTSGGALEQFF; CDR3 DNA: TGTGCCAGCAGCGGGACTAGCGGGGGGGCCCTTGAGCAGTTCTTC